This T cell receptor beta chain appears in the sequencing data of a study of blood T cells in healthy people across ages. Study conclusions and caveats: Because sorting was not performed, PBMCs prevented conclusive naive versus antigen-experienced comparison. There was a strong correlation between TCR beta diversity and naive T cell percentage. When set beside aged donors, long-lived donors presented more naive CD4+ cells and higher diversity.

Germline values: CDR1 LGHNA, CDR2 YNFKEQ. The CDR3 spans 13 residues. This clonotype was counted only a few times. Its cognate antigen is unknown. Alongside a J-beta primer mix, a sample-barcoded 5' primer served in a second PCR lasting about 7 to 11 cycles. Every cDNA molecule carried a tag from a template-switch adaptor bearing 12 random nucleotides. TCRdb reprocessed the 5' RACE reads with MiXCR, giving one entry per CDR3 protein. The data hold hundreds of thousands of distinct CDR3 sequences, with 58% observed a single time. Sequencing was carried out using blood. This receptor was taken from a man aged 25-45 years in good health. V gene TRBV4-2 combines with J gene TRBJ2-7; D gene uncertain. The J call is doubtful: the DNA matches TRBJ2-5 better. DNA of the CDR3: TGTGCCAGCAGCCAAGGACAAACGGGGACCCAGTACTTC. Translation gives CASSQGQTGTQYF.